This TCR beta chain came from a study of T cells after yellow fever vaccination. In this sample, this clonotype turned up a few times. The germline gives CDR1 MGHDK, CDR2 SYGVNS. This CDR3 is 14 amino acids long. Trimming shortened V by 8 bases and J by 2 bases, and 14 bases separated the two germline ends. Universal primer sites and UMIs were introduced during 5'RACE template-switching synthesis of TCR cDNA. TCRdb analysed the 5' RACE reads with MiXCR anew, one entry per CDR3 protein. The sample has hundreds of thousands of distinct CDR3 sequences; about 12% are singletons. This rearrangement joins TRBV25-1 to TRBJ2-3, with D perhaps assigned TRBD1 or TRBD2 (5 bases each). The specimen was PBMCs, collected on the day of the yellow fever booster vaccination. The source is a man younger than 45 who received the YFV17D yellow fever vaccine. The CDR3: CASGPTGTTDTQYF. The DNA for the CDR3 is TGTGCCAGCGGACCGACTGGGACCACAGATACGCAGTATTTT.